The 7 T cell receptor beta chains listed next were all sequenced from one sample in a study of blood T cell repertoires in COVID-19. Clones were read by immunoSEQ multiplex PCR, and TCRdb kept only the in-frame ones, dropping some. The table has around 300,000 clones, approximately 89% seen once. The sample was PBMCs or T cells enriched from blood (not recorded which). These receptors came from a woman aged 55 to 70 who had recovered from COVID-19.

The V call is TRBV5-1, the J call TRBJ2-7; 7 bases fit TRBD2. This CDR3 is built from 14 residues. V trimming: 5 bases; J trimming: 4 bases; junction bases outside the gene matches: 9. The V gene's germline CDR1 is SGHRS and CDR2 YFSETQ. CDR3 in DNA: TGCGCCAGCAGTACGGCTAGCGGAGCTTACGAGCAGTACTTC. It is translated as CASSTASGAYEQYF.

The chain has TRBV9 and TRBJ2-3, with a tentative D call TRBD2 (6 bases). The CDR3 length is 17 residues. V lost 4 bases to trimming and J lost 2 bases, with 20 bases between them. From germline, CDR1 is SGDLS and CDR2 YYNGEE. The CDR3 here is CASSSPPSGRNTDTQYF. The CDR3 region has the DNA TGTGCCAGCAGCTCCCCCCCATCGGGGAGGAACACAGATACGCAGTATTTT.

This clone was detected a few times. This chain connects TRBV5-1 to TRBJ2-7; no clear D. The length of the CDR3 is 14 residues. Germline loops: CDR1 SGHRS, CDR2 YFSETQ. Trimming pared 0 bases from V and 0 bases from J, leaving 7 bases between. The CDR3 region has the DNA TGCGCCAGCAGCTTGGTAGAGGTCTCCTACGAGCAGTACTTC. This encodes CASSLVEVSYEQYF.

The rearrangement uses TRBV5-4 and TRBJ2-3, with 7 positions matching TRBD2. V gave up 0 bases and J gave up 1 base; unmatched junction bases: 2. This CDR3 contains 15 residues. Germline values: CDR1 SGHNT, CDR2 YYREEE (reference sequence). CDR3 nucleotides: TGTGCCAGCAGCTTGGGTGGGGGGGGCACAGATACGCAGTATTTT. This sequence encodes CASSLGGGGTDTQYF. Variable domain in full (rest from reference TRBV5-4 and TRBJ2-3): ETGVTQSPTHLIKTRGQQVTLRCSSQSGHNTVSWYQQALGQGPQFIFQYYREEENGRGNFPPRFSGLQFPNYSSELNVNALELDDSALYLCASSLGGGGTDTQYFGPGTRLTVL.

This clone was recorded only once. The V call is TRBV5-5, the J call TRBJ1-4, with 8 bases identical to TRBD1. Trimming at V came to 2 bases and at J to 7 bases, leaving 4 bases not matched to a gene. The CDR3 runs to 14 residues. Per the germline V gene, CDR1 is SGHKS and CDR2 is YYEKEE (reference sequence). Here the CDR3 DNA reads TGTGCCAGCAGCTTAACAGGGGGTGGTGAAAAACTGTTTTTT. Protein product: CASSLTGGGEKLFF. Based on the CDR3 plus reference TRBV5-5 and TRBJ1-4, the full variable domain is DAGVTQSPTHLIKTRGQQVTLRCSPISGHKSVSWYQQVLGQGPQFIFQYYEKEERGRGNFPDRFSARQFPNYSSELNVNALLLGDSALYLCASSLTGGGEKLFFGSGTQLSVL.

The chain has TRBV19 and TRBJ1-1; no definite D call. Germline values: CDR1 LNHDA, CDR2 SQIVND (reference sequence). The CDR3 extends over 15 amino acids. Trimming pared 1 base from V and 0 bases from J, leaving 9 bases between. The CDR3, as DNA: TGTGCCAGTAGTATAGGAACAACAATGAACACTGAAGCTTTCTTT. Protein: CASSIGTTMNTEAFF.

This sequence joins TRBV2 and TRBJ2-7, with TRBD2 as a possible D gene (5 bases). The CDR3 totals 14 residues. Trimming took off 6 bases at V and 6 bases at J, with 18 bases between the two ends. Germline V gene data show CDR1 as SNHLY and CDR2 as FYNNEI. CDR3 in DNA: TGTGCCAGCAGGCAGCTTAATCAGGAGGCCGAGCAGTACTTC. This codes for CASRQLNQEAEQYF.